This passage covers 9 T cell receptor beta chains from one sample sequenced in a study of cytomegalovirus exposure and HLA in healthy donors. PCR employed 60 Vbeta and 13 Jbeta primers. Sequenced by immunoSEQ multiplex PCR; TCRdb stores in-frame clones only, minus some. Of roughly 290,000 clones listed, approximately 80% are singletons. The specimen was PBMCs. These receptors were obtained from a girl aged 2 to 9 in good health and CMV-seronegative.

In its sample, this clone was seen a few times. J is TRBJ2-3 and V is TRBV28; 7 bases align to TRBD2. The germline CDR1 and CDR2 sequences are MDHEN and SYDVKM. The CDR3 is made up of 17 amino acids. The V and J ends lost 5 bases and 5 bases, in that order; junction bases with no gene match: 16. Written as DNA, the CDR3 is TGTGCCAGCAGTCCTGGGGGGGAGCTAGAAGGTCTAGATACGCAGTATTTT. Its translation is CASSPGGELEGLDTQYF.

The chain carries TRBV30 and TRBJ2-1; weak D call: TRBD2 (6 bases). Germline assignment: CDR1 GTSNPN and CDR2 SVGIG (reference sequence). With 2 bases removed from V and 8 bases from J, the gap between germline ends came to 13 bases. CDR3 length: 13 residues. CDR3 sequence reads: CAWSPTSFHEQFF. The CDR3 nucleotides read TGTGCCTGGAGTCCGACTAGTTTCCATGAGCAGTTCTTC.

The chain employs TRBV7-9 and TRBJ1-2, with TRBD1 matching 7 bases. The germline gives CDR1 SEHNR, CDR2 FQNEAQ (reference sequence). V dropped 5 bases and J dropped 6; count of bases not matched to a gene: 12. The CDR3 spans 15 residues. DNA of the CDR3: TGTGCCAGCAGCCCCGGGACCAGGGGGTTGAATGGCTACACCTTC. Protein: CASSPGTRGLNGYTF.

This chain uses TRBV2 with TRBJ2-5, with 7 bases that match TRBD2. Germline V CDR1 and CDR2: SNHLY, FYNNEI. The CDR3 runs 13 residues. With 6 bases clipped from V and 5 bases from J, the junction kept 6 bases outside the gene matches. In DNA, the CDR3 is TGTGCCAGCAGCCTGGGACTACTGGAGACCCAGTACTTC. Encoded protein: CASSLGLLETQYF.

About this clone itself: The junction shows a germline mismatch at one end, possibly a read error. This rearrangement joins TRBV7-9 to TRBJ2-7, with TRBD1 as a possible D gene (5 bases). This CDR3 has 17 amino acids. Looked up from germline, CDR1 is SEHNR and CDR2 is FQNEAQ (reference sequence). CDR3 in DNA: TGTTCCAGCAGCTTAGGAGAGCCAATGGGGCAGACCTACGAGCAGTACTTC. Protein sequence: CSSSLGEPMGQTYEQYF. The complete variable domain, with remaining parts taken from reference TRBV7-9 and TRBJ2-7, reads DTGVSQNPRHKITKRGQNVTFRCDPISEHNRLYWYRQTLGQGPEFLTYFQNEAQLEKSRLLSDRFSAERPKGSFSTLEIQRTEQGDSAMYLCSSSLGEPMGQTYEQYFGPGTRLTVT.

The chain combines TRBV6-1 with TRBJ1-5; weak D call: TRBD1 (6 bases). V lost 5 bases, J lost 2 bases, and 10 bases lay in between. The CDR3 contains 14 residues. Germline assignment: CDR1 MNHNS and CDR2 SASEGT. The CDR3 loop is CASSNRVGNQPQHF. CDR3 in DNA: TGTGCCAGCAGTAACAGGGTTGGCAATCAGCCCCAGCATTTT.

In this sample, this clone turned up once. The V gene is TRBV2, the J gene TRBJ1-4; a possible D gene is TRBD1 (6 bases). Germline lookup yields CDR1 SNHLY and CDR2 FYNNEI. There are 14 residues in the CDR3. Trimming left V 9 bases short and J 0 bases short, with 11 bases between. This CDR3 reads CARSSGATNEKLFF. In nucleotides, the CDR3 is TGTGCCAGAAGTTCAGGGGCAACTAATGAAAAACTGTTTTTT. The full variable domain, its missing parts supplied by reference TRBV2 and TRBJ1-4, is EPEVTQTPSHQVTQMGQEVILRCVPISNHLYFYWYRQILGQKVEFLVSFYNNEISEKSEIFDDQFSVERPDGSNFTLKIRSTKLEDSAMYFCARSSGATNEKLFFGSGTQLSVL.

The chain uses TRBV6-6 and TRBJ2-5; D might be TRBD2 (5 bases). CDR3 length equals 15 residues. Germline-derived CDR1 and CDR2 are MNHNY and SVGAGI (reference sequence). Trimming pared 2 bases from V and 5 bases from J, leaving 15 bases between. CDR3 residues: CASSYGPTPGETQYF. The CDR3 nucleotides are TGTGCCAGCAGTTACGGCCCAACCCCGGGGGAGACCCAGTACTTC.

The chain recombines TRBV28 with TRBJ2-3, with 10 bases lining up with TRBD2. Germline values: CDR1 MDHEN, CDR2 SYDVKM. There are 15 residues in the CDR3. The V segment lost 5 bases and the J segment 5 bases; nucleotides outside the gene matches: 7. The CDR3 DNA follows: TGTGCCAGCAGTCTAGAGGGACTAGCGAAAGATACGCAGTATTTT. Amino acid sequence: CASSLEGLAKDTQYF.